This TCR beta chain is drawn from a study of OX40 agonist ivuxolimab in advanced cancers. This CDR3 has 15 residues. Per germline, CDR1 MNHEY and CDR2 SVGAGI. With V trimmed by 5 bases and J by 4 bases, 6 bases remained unmatched. The protocol was immunoSEQ multiplex PCR, while the TCRdb copy is restricted to in-frame clones and leaves out a portion. The data show about 50,000 clones, about 93% seen once. This sequence originates from an adult with an advanced solid tumor such as melanoma, head and neck, liver or kidney cancer. This material consisted of CD4+ or CD8+ T cells sorted from blood, taken in a trial of the OX40 agonist ivuxolimab. The chain employs TRBV6-5 and TRBJ2-3; 10 bases align to TRBD1. The CDR3 region is CASSPGQGNADTQYF. As DNA, the CDR3 is TGTGCCAGCAGTCCGGGACAGGGGAACGCAGATACGCAGTATTTT.